This paragraph reports one T cell receptor beta chain. No antigen is known for it. This sample was included in a study of CD8 T cell repertoires and HIV-1 epitope variants. Background on the study: Each of Twenty-five Gag and Nef epitope peptides stimulated a separate culture. Control wells had CMV/EBV/flu peptides, negative Ebola AY9, or no peptide.

Assay used: immunoSEQ multiplex PCR; TCRdb lists only in-frame clones, some missing. The sample includes about 7,100 clones, 60% to 75% of them seen just once. The specimen was cultured CD8+ T cells derived from PBMCs. The sequence was collected from a male donor with HIV.

DNA of the CDR3: TGTGCCAGCAGCCTTCGGACAGGGCCGAACACCGGGGAGCTGTTTTTT. Amino acid sequence: CASSLRTGPNTGELFF. The J gene is TRBJ2-2, the V gene TRBV11-3, with 8 bases lining up with TRBD1. The germline CDR1 and CDR2 sequences are SGHNT and YENEEA. This CDR3 region has 16 residues. Trimming at V came to 5 bases and at J to 0 bases, leaving 5 bases not matched to a gene.